The T cell receptor (beta chain) under discussion was sequenced for a study of blood T cell repertoires in COVID-19. Study-wide background: Sites across the United States, Italy and Spain contributed samples from acute and convalescent COVID-19.

The CDR3 totals 14 residues. CDR1 is MGHRA and CDR2 is YSYEKL in the germline V gene. The ends were cut back, 1 base at V and 3 bases at J, with 10 bases in the middle. Assay used: immunoSEQ multiplex PCR; TCRdb lists only in-frame clones, some missing. This table holds hundreds of thousands of clones, 88% found once. Sequencing was performed on peripheral blood. The chain joins TRBV4-1 to TRBJ2-7; perhaps TRBD2 as D (6 bases). The source of this sequence is a woman in her thirties with COVID-19, enrolled during active disease. The CDR3 DNA follows: TGCGCCAGCAGCCAAGCGGGACTCTTCTACGAGCAGTACTTC. This sequence encodes CASSQAGLFYEQYF.